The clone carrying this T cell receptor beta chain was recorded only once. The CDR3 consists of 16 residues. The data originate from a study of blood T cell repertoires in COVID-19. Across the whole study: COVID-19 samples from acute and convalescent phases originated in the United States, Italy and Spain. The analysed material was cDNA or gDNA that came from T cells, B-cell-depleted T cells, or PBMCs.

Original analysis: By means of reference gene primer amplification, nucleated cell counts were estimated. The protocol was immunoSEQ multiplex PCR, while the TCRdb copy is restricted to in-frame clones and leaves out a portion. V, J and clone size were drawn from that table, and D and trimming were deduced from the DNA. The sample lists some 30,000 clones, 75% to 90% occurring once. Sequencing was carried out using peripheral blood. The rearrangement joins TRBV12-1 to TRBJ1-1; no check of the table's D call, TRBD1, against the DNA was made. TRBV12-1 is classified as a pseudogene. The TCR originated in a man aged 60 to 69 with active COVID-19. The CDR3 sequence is CASSFAGDREGAEAFF. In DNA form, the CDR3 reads TGTGCCAGCAGCTTTGCCGGGGACAGGGAGGGCGCTGAAGCTTTCTTT.